The clone carrying this T cell receptor beta chain was detected many times. Its antigen remains unidentified. This sample is drawn from a study of T cell responses to AZD1222 COVID-19 vaccine. Study observations and caveats: Unmutated variant regions reportedly attract nearly half of all spike-specific TCRs. Spike-wide coverage was observed for vaccine-associated CD4 TCRs, with dominant responses at 160-218 and 743-854.

The method was immunoSEQ multiplex PCR; TCRdb's version includes in-frame clones alone and lacks a portion of them. The repertoire holds tens of thousands of clones, with more than 75% as singletons. This specimen consisted of peripheral blood, obtained on day 0 of MenACWY control vaccination. The sequence derives from an adult in good health.

As DNA, the CDR3 is TGTGCCAGCAGCTTGGGATTCCGTCTACTCAAGAACACCGGGGAGCTGTTTTTT. Its protein is CASSLGFRLLKNTGELFF. The J gene is TRBJ2-2, the V gene TRBV5-6; D gene ambiguous. In germline, CDR1 is SGHDT, CDR2 YYEEEE. Trimming shortened V by 0 bases and J by 1 base, and 16 bases separated the two germline ends. This CDR3 contains 18 residues.